The clone carrying this T cell receptor (beta chain) came up a few times. Antigen unknown. This entry is derived from a study of T cell repertoires in cytomegalovirus infection. About the study: CMV epitopes that were recently identified and HLA-C-restricted were used alongside well-studied HLA-B-restricted ones. It was the public TCR beta signatures that indicated both CMV infection and matching HLA type. Whole-study results and caveats: Within the response measured ex vivo, HLA-C-restricted CMV-specific TCR beta clonotypes were dominant. There were carriers of CMV plus the relevant HLA, and cumulative public TCR beta family frequency identified them.

TCRdb used MiXCR to reprocess the reads, holding one entry per CDR3 protein. The sample gives fewer than 900,000 distinct CDR3 sequences, about 29% of which show up once; around 13% is in the top ten. Trimming shortened V by 4 bases and J by 0 bases, and 13 bases separated the two germline ends. CDR3 length: 16 amino acids. Looked up from germline, CDR1 is SEHNR and CDR2 is FQNEAQ (reference sequence). The rearrangement links TRBV7-9 to TRBJ2-1, with D tentatively TRBD2 (6 bases). The TCR sequence derives from a human donor in good health (CMV status not recorded). Some clones in this sample may be carry-over from other donors' samples. Source: cultured CD8+ T cells from PBMCs, taken from culture after CMV antigen stimulation. The CDR3 protein is CASSSIGRSSYNEQFF. The CDR3 region has the DNA TGTGCCAGCAGCTCAATAGGGAGGAGCTCCTACAATGAGCAGTTCTTC.